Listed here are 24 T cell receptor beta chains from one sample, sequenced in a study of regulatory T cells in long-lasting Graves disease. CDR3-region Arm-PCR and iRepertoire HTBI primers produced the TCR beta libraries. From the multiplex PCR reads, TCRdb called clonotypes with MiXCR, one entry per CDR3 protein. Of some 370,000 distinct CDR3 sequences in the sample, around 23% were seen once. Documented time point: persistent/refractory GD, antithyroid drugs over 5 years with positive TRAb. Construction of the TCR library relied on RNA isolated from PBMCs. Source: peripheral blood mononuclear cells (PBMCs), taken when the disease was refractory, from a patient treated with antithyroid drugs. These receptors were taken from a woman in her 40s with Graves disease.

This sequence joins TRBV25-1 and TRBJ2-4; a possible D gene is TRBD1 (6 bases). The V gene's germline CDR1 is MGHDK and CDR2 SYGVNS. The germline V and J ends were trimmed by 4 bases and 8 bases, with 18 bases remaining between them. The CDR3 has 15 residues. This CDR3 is CASSGGITGIDIQYF. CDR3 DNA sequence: TGTGCCAGCAGTGGGGGTATTACAGGGATCGACATTCAGTACTTC.

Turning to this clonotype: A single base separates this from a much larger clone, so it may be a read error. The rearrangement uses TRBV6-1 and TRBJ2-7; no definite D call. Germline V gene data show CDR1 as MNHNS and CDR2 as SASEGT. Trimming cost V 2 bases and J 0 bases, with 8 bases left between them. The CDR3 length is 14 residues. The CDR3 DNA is TGTGCCAGCAGTGAATGGGTGGGCTCCTACGAGCAGTACTTC. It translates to CASSEWVGSYEQYF.

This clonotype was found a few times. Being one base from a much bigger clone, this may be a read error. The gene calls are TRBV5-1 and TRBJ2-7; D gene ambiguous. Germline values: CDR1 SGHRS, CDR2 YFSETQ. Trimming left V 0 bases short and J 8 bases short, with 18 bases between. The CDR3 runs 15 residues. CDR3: CASSLAPSNLEKQYF. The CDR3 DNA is TGCGCCAGCAGCTTGGCTCCAAGCAACCTCGAGAAGCAGTACTTC.

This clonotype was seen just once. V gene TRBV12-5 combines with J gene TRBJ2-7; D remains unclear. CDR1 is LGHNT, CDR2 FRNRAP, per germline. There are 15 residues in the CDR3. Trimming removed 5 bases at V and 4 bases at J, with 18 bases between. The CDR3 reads CASGMGQLLKYEQYF. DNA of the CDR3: TGTGCTAGTGGTATGGGCCAGCTACTGAAATACGAGCAGTACTTC.

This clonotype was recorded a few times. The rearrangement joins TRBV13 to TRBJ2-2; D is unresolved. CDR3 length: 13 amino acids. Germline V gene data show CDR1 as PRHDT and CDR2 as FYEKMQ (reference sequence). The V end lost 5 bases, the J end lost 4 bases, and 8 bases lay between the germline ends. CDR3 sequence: CASSNRPTGELFF. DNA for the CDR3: TGTGCCAGCAGCAACCGTCCCACCGGGGAGCTGTTTTTT.

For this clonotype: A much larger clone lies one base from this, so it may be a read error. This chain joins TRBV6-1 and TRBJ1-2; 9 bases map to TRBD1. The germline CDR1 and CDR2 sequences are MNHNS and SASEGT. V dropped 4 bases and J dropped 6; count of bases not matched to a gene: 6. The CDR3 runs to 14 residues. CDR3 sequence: CASSAGQGVDGYTF. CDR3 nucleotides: TGTGCCAGCAGTGCGGGACAGGGAGTCGATGGCTACACCTTC.

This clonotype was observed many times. The CDR3 DNA reads TGTGCCAGCAGCCCCGGCCAGGGTTTCGACGAGCAGTACTTC. This sequence encodes CASSPGQGFDEQYF. This chain links TRBV7-3 with TRBJ2-7; weak D call: TRBD1 (5 bases). The V gene's germline CDR1 is SGHTA and CDR2 FQGTGA. Trimming removed 5 bases at V and 5 bases at J, with 16 bases between. This CDR3 is 14 amino acids long.

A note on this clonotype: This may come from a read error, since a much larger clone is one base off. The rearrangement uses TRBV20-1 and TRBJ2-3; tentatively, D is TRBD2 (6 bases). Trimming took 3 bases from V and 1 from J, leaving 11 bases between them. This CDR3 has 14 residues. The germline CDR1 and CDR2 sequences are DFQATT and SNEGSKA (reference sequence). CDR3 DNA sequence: TGCAGTGCTAGCGGGCGGGGCCGCACAGATACGCAGTATTTT. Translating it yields CSASGRGRTDTQYF.

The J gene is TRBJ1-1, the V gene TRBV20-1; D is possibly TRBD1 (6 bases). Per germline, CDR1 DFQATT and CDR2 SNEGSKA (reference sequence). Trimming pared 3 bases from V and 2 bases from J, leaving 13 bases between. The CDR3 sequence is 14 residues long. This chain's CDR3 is CSARGHPLNTEAFF. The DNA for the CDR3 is TGCAGTGCTAGGGGACACCCTCTTAACACTGAAGCTTTCTTT.

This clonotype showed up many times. The CDR3 region has the DNA TGTGCCAGTAGTACAGCGGTCAATTATGAGAACACTGAAGCTTTCTTT. Its translation is CASSTAVNYENTEAFF. This chain uses TRBV19 with TRBJ1-1; no definite D call. CDR1 and CDR2 (germline): LNHDA, SQIVND (reference sequence). This CDR3 spans 16 amino acids. V was trimmed by 4 bases and J by 1 base, leaving 16 bases between them.

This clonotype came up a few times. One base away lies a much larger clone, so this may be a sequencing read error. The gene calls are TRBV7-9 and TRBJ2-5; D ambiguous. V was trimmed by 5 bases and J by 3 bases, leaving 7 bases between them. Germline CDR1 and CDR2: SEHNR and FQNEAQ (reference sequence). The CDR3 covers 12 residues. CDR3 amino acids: CASSAFKETQYF. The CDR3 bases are TGTGCCAGCAGCGCCTTTAAAGAGACCCAGTACTTC.

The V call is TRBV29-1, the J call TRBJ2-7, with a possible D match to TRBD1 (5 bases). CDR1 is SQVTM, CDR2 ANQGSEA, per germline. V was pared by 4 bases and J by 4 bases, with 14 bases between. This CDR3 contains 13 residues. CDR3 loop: CSVVIGHLYEQYF. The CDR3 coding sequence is TGCAGCGTTGTTATAGGACATCTTTACGAGCAGTACTTC.

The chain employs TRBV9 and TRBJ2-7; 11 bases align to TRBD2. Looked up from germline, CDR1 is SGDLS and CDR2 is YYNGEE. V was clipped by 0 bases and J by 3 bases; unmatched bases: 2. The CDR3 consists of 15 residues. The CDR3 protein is CASSVGLAGGYEQYF. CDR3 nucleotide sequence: TGTGCCAGCAGCGTAGGCCTAGCGGGAGGCTACGAGCAGTACTTC.

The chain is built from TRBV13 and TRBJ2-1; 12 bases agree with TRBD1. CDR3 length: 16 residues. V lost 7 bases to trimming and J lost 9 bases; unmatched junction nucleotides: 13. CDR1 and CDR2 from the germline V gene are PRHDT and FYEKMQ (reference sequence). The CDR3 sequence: CASTLSVGQGAAEQFF. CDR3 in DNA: TGTGCCAGCACCCTTAGTGTGGGACAGGGGGCCGCTGAGCAGTTCTTC.

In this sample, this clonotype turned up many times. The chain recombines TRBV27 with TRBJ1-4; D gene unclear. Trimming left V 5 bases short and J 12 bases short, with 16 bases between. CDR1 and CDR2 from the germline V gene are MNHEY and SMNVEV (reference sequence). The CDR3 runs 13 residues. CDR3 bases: TGTGCCAGCAGTCCCATCCGTTGGGCCGAACTGTTTTTT. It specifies CASSPIRWAELFF.

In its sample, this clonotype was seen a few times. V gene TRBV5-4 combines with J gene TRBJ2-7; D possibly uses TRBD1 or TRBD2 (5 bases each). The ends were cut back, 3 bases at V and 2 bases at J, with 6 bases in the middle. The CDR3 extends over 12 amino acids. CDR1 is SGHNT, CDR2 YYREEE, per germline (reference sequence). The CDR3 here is CASSWGTYEQYF. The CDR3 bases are TGTGCCAGCAGCTGGGGGACCTACGAGCAGTACTTC.

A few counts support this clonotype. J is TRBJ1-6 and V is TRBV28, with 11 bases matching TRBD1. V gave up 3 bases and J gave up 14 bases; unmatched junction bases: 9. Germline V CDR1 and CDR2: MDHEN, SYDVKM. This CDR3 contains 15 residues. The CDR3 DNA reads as TGTGCCAGCAGTTTCCGGACAGGGGGCCTGTCTGCCCTCCACTTT. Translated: CASSFRTGGLSALHF.

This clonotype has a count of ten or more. The CDR3 region is CASSLTGTFDTGELFF. As DNA, the CDR3 is TGTGCCAGCAGTCTTACCGGGACCTTTGACACCGGGGAGCTGTTTTTT. The genes are TRBV28 and TRBJ2-2; D may correspond to TRBD1 or TRBD2 (5 bases each). V lost 5 bases to trimming and J lost 3 bases, with 16 bases between them. This CDR3 is built from 16 residues. Germline values: CDR1 MDHEN, CDR2 SYDVKM. Full variable domain (rest looked up from reference TRBV28 and TRBJ2-2): DVKVTQSSRYLVKRTGEKVFLECVQDMDHENMFWYRQDPGLGLRLIYFSYDVKMKEKGDIPEGYSVSREKKERFSLILESASTNQTSMYLCASSLTGTFDTGELFFGEGSRLTVL.

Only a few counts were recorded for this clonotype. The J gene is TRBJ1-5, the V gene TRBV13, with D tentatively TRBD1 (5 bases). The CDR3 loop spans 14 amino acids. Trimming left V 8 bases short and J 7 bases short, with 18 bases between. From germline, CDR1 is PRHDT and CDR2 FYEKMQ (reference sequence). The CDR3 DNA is TGTGCCAGCGGGTTTGGGGGGAACATGCAGCCCCAGCATTTT. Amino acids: CASGFGGNMQPQHF.

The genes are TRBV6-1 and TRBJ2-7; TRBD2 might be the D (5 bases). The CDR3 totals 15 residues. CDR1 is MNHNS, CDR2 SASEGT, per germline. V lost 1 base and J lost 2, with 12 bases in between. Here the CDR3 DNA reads TGTGCCAGCAGTGAAGAAAAAGCGGTAACCTACGAGCAGTACTTC. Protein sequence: CASSEEKAVTYEQYF.

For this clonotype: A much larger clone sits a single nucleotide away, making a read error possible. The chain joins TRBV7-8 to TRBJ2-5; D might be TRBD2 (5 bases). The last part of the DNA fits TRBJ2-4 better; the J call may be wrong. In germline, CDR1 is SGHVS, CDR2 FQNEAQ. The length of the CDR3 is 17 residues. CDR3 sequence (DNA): TGTGTCAGCAGCTTAGAGCAGCGGCGTCTCGGGGAAAACATTCAGTACTTC. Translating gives CVSSLEQRRLGENIQYF.

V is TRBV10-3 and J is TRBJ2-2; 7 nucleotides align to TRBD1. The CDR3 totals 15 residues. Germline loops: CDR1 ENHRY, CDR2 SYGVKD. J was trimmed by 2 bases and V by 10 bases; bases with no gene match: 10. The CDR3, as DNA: TGTGCCACGCGGACAGGCTGGGCAAACACCGGGGAGCTGTTTTTT. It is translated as CATRTGWANTGELFF.

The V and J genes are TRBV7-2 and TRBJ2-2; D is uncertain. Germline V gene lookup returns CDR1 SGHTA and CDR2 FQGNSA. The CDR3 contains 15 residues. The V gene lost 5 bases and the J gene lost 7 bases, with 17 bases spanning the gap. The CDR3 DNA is TGTGCCAGCAGCCCGAACCTACTGGCGAACGGGGAGCTGTTTTTT. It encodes CASSPNLLANGELFF.

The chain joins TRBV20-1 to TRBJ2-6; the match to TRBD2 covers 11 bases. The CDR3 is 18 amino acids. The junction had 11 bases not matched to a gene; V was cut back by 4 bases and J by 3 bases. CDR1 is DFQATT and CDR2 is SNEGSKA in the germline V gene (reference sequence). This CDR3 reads CSANSLLAGGGGANVLTF. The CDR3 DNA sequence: TGCAGTGCTAATTCTTTATTAGCGGGAGGGGGTGGGGCCAACGTCCTGACTTTC.